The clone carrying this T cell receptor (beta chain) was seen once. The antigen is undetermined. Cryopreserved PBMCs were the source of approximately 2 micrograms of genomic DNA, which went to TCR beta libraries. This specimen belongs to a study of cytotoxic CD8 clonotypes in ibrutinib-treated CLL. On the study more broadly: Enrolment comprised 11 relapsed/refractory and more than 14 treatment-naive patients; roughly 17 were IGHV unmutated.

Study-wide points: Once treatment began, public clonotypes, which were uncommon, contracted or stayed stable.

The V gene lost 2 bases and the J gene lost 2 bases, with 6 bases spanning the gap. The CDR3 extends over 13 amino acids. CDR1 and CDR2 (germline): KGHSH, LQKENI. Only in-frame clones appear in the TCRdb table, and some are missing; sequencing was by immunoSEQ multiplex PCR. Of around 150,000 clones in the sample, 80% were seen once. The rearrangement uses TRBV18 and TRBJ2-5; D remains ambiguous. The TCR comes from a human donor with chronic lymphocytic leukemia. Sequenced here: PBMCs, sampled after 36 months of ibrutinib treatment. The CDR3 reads CASSPNHQETQYF. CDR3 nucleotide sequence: TGTGCCAGCTCACCAAATCATCAAGAGACCCAGTACTTC. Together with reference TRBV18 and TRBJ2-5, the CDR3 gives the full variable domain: NAGVMQNPRHLVRRRGQEARLRCSPMKGHSHVYWYRQLPEEGLKFMVYLQKENIIDESGMPKERFSAEFPKEGPSILRIQQVVRGDSAAYFCASSPNHQETQYFGPGTRLLVL.